The clone carrying this T cell receptor beta chain was detected ten times or more. Its antigen is as yet unknown. Every patient underwent thyroid surgery untreated. The CDR3 sequence is 13 residues long. Trimming stripped 4 bases from V and 7 bases from J, with 13 bases between. The germline V gene encodes CDR1 LNHDA and CDR2 SQIVND (reference sequence). This entry is derived from a study of metastatic and nonmetastatic thyroid tumors. Study-wide results and caveats: The reported finding was significantly higher TCR beta diversity in malignant thyroid tumors relative to benign nodules, in blood and tumor.

TCRdb reprocessed the PCR reads using MiXCR. Among about 7,700 clones listed, 29% were seen once. The sample consisted of tumor tissue. J is TRBJ2-5 and V is TRBV19, with a tentative D call TRBD2 (6 bases). The receptor comes from a female donor with papillary thyroid cancer or a benign thyroid nodule (not recorded which). Some clones in this sample may be carry-over from other donors' samples. CDR3 protein: CASSTGTSGTQYF. Here the CDR3 DNA reads TGTGCCAGTAGTACCGGGACTTCGGGGACCCAGTACTTC.